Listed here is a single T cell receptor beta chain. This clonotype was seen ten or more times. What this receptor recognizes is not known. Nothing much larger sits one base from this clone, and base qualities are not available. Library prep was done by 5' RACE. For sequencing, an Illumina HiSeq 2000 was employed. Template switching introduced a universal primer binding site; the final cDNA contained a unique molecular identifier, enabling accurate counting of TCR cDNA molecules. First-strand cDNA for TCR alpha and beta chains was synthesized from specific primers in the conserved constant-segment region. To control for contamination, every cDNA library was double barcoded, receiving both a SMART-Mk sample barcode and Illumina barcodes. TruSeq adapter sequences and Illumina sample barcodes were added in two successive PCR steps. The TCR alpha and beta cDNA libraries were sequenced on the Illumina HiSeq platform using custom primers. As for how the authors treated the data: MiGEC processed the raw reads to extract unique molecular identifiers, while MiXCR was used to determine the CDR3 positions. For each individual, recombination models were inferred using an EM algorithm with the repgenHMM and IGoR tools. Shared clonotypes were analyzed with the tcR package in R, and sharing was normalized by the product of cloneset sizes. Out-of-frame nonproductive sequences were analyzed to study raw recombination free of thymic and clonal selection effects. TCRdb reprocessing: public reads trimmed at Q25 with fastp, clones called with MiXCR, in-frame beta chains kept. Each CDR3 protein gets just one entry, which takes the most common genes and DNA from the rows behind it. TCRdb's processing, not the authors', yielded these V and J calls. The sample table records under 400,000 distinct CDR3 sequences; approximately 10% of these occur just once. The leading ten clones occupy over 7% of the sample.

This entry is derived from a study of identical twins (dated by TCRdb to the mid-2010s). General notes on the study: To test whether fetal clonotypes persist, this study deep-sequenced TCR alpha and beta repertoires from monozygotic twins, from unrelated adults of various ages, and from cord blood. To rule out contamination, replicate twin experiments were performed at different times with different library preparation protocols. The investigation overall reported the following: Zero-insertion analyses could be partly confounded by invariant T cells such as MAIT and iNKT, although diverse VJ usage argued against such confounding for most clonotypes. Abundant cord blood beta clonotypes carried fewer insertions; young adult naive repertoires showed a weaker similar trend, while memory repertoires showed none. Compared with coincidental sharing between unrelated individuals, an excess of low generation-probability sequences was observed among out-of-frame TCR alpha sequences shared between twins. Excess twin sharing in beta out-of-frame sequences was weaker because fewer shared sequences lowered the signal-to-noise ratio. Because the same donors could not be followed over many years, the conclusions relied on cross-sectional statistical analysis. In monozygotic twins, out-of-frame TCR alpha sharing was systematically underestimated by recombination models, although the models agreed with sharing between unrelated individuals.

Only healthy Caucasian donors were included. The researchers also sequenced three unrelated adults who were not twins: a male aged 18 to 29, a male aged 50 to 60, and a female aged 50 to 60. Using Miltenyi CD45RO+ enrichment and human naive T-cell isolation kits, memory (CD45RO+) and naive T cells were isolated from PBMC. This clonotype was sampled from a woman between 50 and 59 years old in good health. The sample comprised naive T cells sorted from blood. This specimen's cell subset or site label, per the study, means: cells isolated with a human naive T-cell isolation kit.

The nucleotide sequence is given as TGCAGTGCTGACCCGGGACAGGGGGCATTTATCGGGGAGACCCAGTACTTC. It encodes CSADPGQGAFIGETQYF. The rearrangement joined TRBV20-1 to TRBJ2-5; 12 central bases correspond to TRBD1. Counted from cysteine to phenylalanine, this CDR3 has 17 amino acids. Just the 51-base CDR3 DNA is kept, in frame starting at base 1. V lost 5 bases and J lost 5 bases, and the count of bases not matched to a germline gene is 15. CDR1 DFQATT and CDR2 SNEGSKA were looked up in the germline V gene (reference sequence).